This TCR beta chain was observed in a study of regulatory T cells in long-lasting Graves disease. Time point reported: newly diagnosed GD, antithyroid drugs for less than 3 months. The authors made the TCR library using RNA they extracted from PBMCs. Graves' disease diagnoses used American Thyroid Association guidelines. This clonotype has ten or more counts. Investigators prepared the TCR beta libraries by applying iRepertoire HTBI primers and Arm-PCR of CDR3 regions. TCRdb analysed the multiplex PCR reads with MiXCR anew, one entry per CDR3 protein. Of around 400,000 distinct CDR3 sequences in the sample, around 15% were seen once. Germline V CDR1 and CDR2: SGHRS, YFSETQ. V lost 0 bases, J lost 5 bases, and 7 bases stayed unmatched. CDR3 length: 16 amino acids.

The V and J genes are TRBV5-1 and TRBJ2-1; 8 bases line up with TRBD2. The specimen was peripheral blood mononuclear cells (PBMCs), collected at new diagnosis, from a patient treated with antithyroid drugs. The clonotype was recovered from a female donor with Graves disease. The CDR3 sequence is CASSLGGNGRDNEQFF. CDR3 DNA: TGCGCCAGCAGCTTGGGTGGAAACGGGAGGGACAATGAGCAGTTCTTC.